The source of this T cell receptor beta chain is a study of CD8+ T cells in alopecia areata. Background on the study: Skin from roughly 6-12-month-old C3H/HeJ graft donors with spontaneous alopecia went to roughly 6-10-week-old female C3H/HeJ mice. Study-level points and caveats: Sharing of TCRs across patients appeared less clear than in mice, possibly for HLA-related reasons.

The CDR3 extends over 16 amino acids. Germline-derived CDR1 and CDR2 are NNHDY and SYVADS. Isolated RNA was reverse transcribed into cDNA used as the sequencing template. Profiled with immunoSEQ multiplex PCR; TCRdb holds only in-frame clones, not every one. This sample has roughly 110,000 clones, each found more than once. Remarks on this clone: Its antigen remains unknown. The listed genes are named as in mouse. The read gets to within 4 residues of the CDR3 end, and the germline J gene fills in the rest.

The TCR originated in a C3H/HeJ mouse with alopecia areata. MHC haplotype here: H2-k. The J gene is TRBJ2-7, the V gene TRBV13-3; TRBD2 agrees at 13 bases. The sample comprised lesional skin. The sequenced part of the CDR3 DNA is TGTGCCAGCAGACCCGGGACTGGGGGGGTCGAGTAT. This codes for CASRPGTGGVEY. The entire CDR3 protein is CASRPGTGGVEYEQYF.